This TCR beta chain was sequenced for a study of T cells in tuberculosis. There are 12 residues in the CDR3. The V and J ends lost 6 bases and 2 bases respectively, with 5 bases between them. Germline V gene sequence: CDR1 SGDLS, CDR2 YYNGEE. Thawed, overnight-rested PBMC were stained with GMM-loaded CD1B tetramer, viability dye and anti-CD3, then sorted. The lipid loaded on the CD1B tetramers was C32 glucose monomycolate from Rhodococcus equi. PBMC for tetramer sorting were first depleted of CD14-expressing monocytes. Tetramer-negative cells, approximately 90,000 per donor, were also sorted. Chain pairing is unknown; alpha and beta were sequenced separately. Some clones are missing from TCRdb's copy, which holds only in-frame ones; the method was immunoSEQ multiplex PCR. Among about 88,000 clones listed, roughly 88% were seen once.

The TCR was taken from an adult woman with latent tuberculosis. The sequencing input was CD1b-GMM tetramer-negative cells sorted from PBMCs. The chain carries TRBV9 and TRBJ2-2; D remains ambiguous. CDR3 region: CASISNTGELFF. Written as DNA, the CDR3 is TGTGCCAGCATCAGTAACACCGGGGAGCTGTTTTTT.